A single sample is the source of the 19 T cell receptor beta chains below, sequenced in a study of cytomegalovirus exposure and HLA in healthy donors. PCR primers comprised 60 Vbeta and 13 Jbeta primers. Libraries were prepared by immunoSEQ multiplex PCR; TCRdb keeps only in-frame clonotypes and omits some of them. The sample lists roughly 80,000 clones; roughly 80% were seen once. Input material: PBMCs. All receptors come from a male donor in good health and CMV-seronegative.

This clone came up a few times. This chain uses TRBV5-1 with TRBJ2-5; perhaps TRBD2 as D (6 bases). Looked up from germline, CDR1 is SGHRS and CDR2 is YFSETQ. Deletions cut 5 bases from V and 5 bases from J, with 16 bases between. There are 14 residues in the CDR3. CDR3 nucleotide sequence: TGCGCCAGCAGGGGAACGGGGGATGGCGAGACCCAGTACTTC. It codes for CASRGTGDGETQYF.

The chain has TRBV6-1 and TRBJ2-7; tentative D call: TRBD1 (5 bases). This CDR3 region has 15 residues. From germline, CDR1 is MNHNS and CDR2 SASEGT. The V gene lost 4 bases and the J gene lost 2 bases, with 15 bases spanning the gap. Written as DNA, the CDR3 is TGTGCCAGCAGTGGAACCAGACAGCCCCCCTACGAGCAGTACTTC. Translating it yields CASSGTRQPPYEQYF.

V gene TRBV12-2 combines with J gene TRBJ1-1; the DNA was not used to check the table's D call, TRBD1. TRBV12-2 is reported as a pseudogene. The CDR3 runs to 15 residues. The CDR3 bases are TGTGCAAGTCGCTCGGCAAAAGGACAGAACACTGAAGCTTTCTTT. Its translation: CASRSAKGQNTEAFF.

The chain employs TRBV25-1 and TRBJ2-2, with 8 nucleotides matching TRBD1. The CDR3 sequence is 16 residues long. The V segment lost 3 bases and the J segment 5 bases; nucleotides outside the gene matches: 8. Germline V gives CDR1 MGHDK, CDR2 SYGVNS. In nucleotides, the CDR3 is TGTGCCAGCAGTGACCCACCAGGGGGCTCAACCGGGGAGCTGTTTTTT. Amino acids: CASSDPPGGSTGELFF.

This clone was detected a few times. A read error may account for a junction end that differs from germline. V gene TRBV7-9 combines with J gene TRBJ2-7; 10 positions match TRBD2. Germline V lookup: CDR1 SEHNR, CDR2 FQNEAQ (reference sequence). The CDR3 is 16 amino acids. CDR3 coding DNA: TGTTCCAGCAGCTTAGTCCCTAGCGGGGGAACGTACGAGCAGTACTTC. Protein product: CSSSLVPSGGTYEQYF.

CDR3 bases: TGCGCCAGCAGCCAGGAAGCGGGGGGTTGGACCGGGGAGCTGTTTTTT. The encoded protein is CASSQEAGGWTGELFF. This chain uses TRBV4-3 with TRBJ2-2; 9 bases map to TRBD2. CDR3 length: 16 residues. Losses at the gene ends were 3 bases for V and 5 bases for J; bases not matched to a gene: 7. Germline-derived CDR1 and CDR2 are LGHNA and YSLEER.

The J gene is TRBJ1-2, the V gene TRBV28, with no clear D. CDR1 is MDHEN, CDR2 SYDVKM, per germline. CDR3 length equals 13 residues. Trimming removed 6 bases from V and 2 bases from J, with 10 bases in between. CDR3 nucleotides: TGTGCCAGCAGCCTAATCCCCAACTATGGCTACACCTTC. Protein sequence: CASSLIPNYGYTF.

This sequence joins TRBV11-2 and TRBJ2-3, with 8 bases fitting TRBD1. This CDR3 region has 16 residues. The V gene end was trimmed by 5 bases and the J gene end by 2 bases; junction bases not matched to a gene: 9. Looked up from germline, CDR1 is SGHAT and CDR2 is FQNNGV. Here the CDR3 DNA reads TGTGCCAGCAGCCCGGACAGGGCCGGTGACACAGATACGCAGTATTTT. Translating it yields CASSPDRAGDTDTQYF.

The V and J genes are TRBV19 and TRBJ1-5, with no clear D. V dropped 6 bases and J dropped 4 bases, with 13 bases sitting between them. The germline V gene has CDR1 LNHDA and CDR2 SQIVND (reference sequence). The CDR3 totals 14 residues. CDR3 amino acids: CASRTGNPNQPQHF. The CDR3 bases are TGTGCCAGTAGAACCGGGAACCCAAATCAGCCCCAGCATTTT.

The V and J genes are TRBV2 and TRBJ2-3; TRBD2 matches 7 bases. The CDR3 loop spans 15 amino acids. J was trimmed by 0 bases and V by 5 bases; bases with no gene match: 5. Germline CDR1 SNHLY, CDR2 FYNNEI. The CDR3: CASSSGAHSTDTQYF. CDR3 coding DNA: TGTGCCAGCAGTAGCGGGGCCCATAGCACAGATACGCAGTATTTT. Drawing the rest from reference TRBV2 and TRBJ2-3, the complete variable domain is EPEVTQTPSHQVTQMGQEVILRCVPISNHLYFYWYRQILGQKVEFLVSFYNNEISEKSEIFDDQFSVERPDGSNFTLKIRSTKLEDSAMYFCASSSGAHSTDTQYFGPGTRLTVL.

V gene TRBV7-2 combines with J gene TRBJ2-2; 8 positions match TRBD1. The CDR3 extends over 17 amino acids. V gave up 0 bases and J gave up 6 bases; unmatched junction bases: 9. CDR1 and CDR2 (germline): SGHTA, FQGNSA. The CDR3: CASSLALWNRGSGELFF. In nucleotides, the CDR3 is TGTGCCAGCAGCTTAGCGCTCTGGAACAGGGGGTCCGGGGAGCTGTTTTTT.

The chain links TRBV7-9 to TRBJ2-5, with 8 nucleotides matching TRBD1. Germline values: CDR1 SEHNR, CDR2 FQNEAQ (reference sequence). The length of the CDR3 is 15 residues. V trimming: 3 bases; J trimming: 2 bases; junction bases outside the gene matches: 5. CDR3 in DNA: TGTGCCAGCAGCTTCGGACAGGGTGGTCAAGAGACCCAGTACTTC. This sequence encodes CASSFGQGGQETQYF.

This clone was observed once. A read error may produce the germline difference seen at one junction end. J is TRBJ2-2 and V is TRBV4-2; no clear D gene. The CDR3 is 13 amino acids. Germline CDR1 LGHNA, CDR2 YNFKEQ. The CDR3: CASSPLIAGELFF. CDR3 coding DNA: TGTGCTAGCAGCCCCTTAATCGCCGGGGAGCTGTTTTTT.

This clone showed up just a few times. The chain is built from TRBV5-1 and TRBJ1-3; the match to TRBD1 covers 8 bases. This CDR3 spans 17 amino acids. The V gene end was trimmed by 0 bases and the J gene end by 2 bases; junction bases not matched to a gene: 7. Germline lookup yields CDR1 SGHRS and CDR2 YFSETQ. The CDR3 region is CASSLVGTGGPGNTIYF. CDR3 nucleotide sequence: TGCGCCAGCAGCTTGGTTGGGACAGGCGGCCCTGGAAACACCATATATTTT.

The V gene is TRBV4-2, the J gene TRBJ1-1, with D possibly TRBD1 on 6 matching bases. The CDR3 spans 15 residues. Per germline, CDR1 LGHNA and CDR2 YNFKEQ. V lost 1 base and J lost 6, with 15 bases in between. The CDR3: CASSQGGQGRAEAFF. For the CDR3, the DNA is TGTGCCAGCAGCCAAGGTGGCCAGGGGCGCGCTGAAGCTTTCTTT.

J is TRBJ1-3 and V is TRBV6-1; D gene uncertain. Trimming pared 2 bases from V and 3 bases from J, leaving 5 bases between. Germline V gene sequence: CDR1 MNHNS, CDR2 SASEGT. The CDR3 extends over 13 amino acids. The CDR3 protein is CASSEYIGNTIYF. The CDR3 nucleotides are TGTGCCAGCAGTGAATATATTGGAAACACCATATATTTT.

The chain uses TRBV30 and TRBJ1-1; D not certain. With 3 bases removed from V and 0 bases from J, the gap between germline ends came to 8 bases. Germline assignment: CDR1 GTSNPN and CDR2 SVGIG (reference sequence). The CDR3 is made up of 13 amino acids. The chain's CDR3 is CAWRHVMNTEAFF. DNA for the CDR3: TGTGCCTGGAGACACGTAATGAACACTGAAGCTTTCTTT.

The CDR3 sequence is CASSLPSTDTQYF. The CDR3 nucleotides are TGCGCCAGCAGCCTACCTTCCACAGATACGCAGTATTTT. This chain connects TRBV5-1 to TRBJ2-3; D unclear. Between the trimmed V and J ends, which lost 4 bases and 2 bases, there was a span of 8 bases. The CDR3 consists of 13 residues. Per the germline V gene, CDR1 is SGHRS and CDR2 is YFSETQ.

This sequence joins TRBV2 and TRBJ1-2; 8 positions agree with TRBD1. V was clipped by 9 bases and J by 7 bases; unmatched bases: 7. CDR3 length equals 12 residues. Germline V gene data show CDR1 as SNHLY and CDR2 as FYNNEI. In DNA, the CDR3 is TGTGCCAGGGACGACAGGGGCTCTGGCTACACCTTC. This encodes CARDDRGSGYTF.